The rows below give T cell receptor beta chains drawn from one sample of a study of cytomegalovirus exposure and HLA in healthy donors. Assay used: immunoSEQ multiplex PCR; TCRdb lists only in-frame clones, some missing. In the table there are about 93,000 clones, around three quarters of which are singletons. Sequenced input: PBMCs. The origin of the receptors is a young man in good health and CMV-seronegative. CDR3s include the opening cysteine and the closing phenylalanine or tryptophan. The D gene is left open where the match is weak. Size tells how often a clone was seen (once, few, many) or the class of an expanded clone, and some rows leave it out.

>TRBD1|TRBJ1-1|TRBV10-3|once
CASTQGARNTEAFF
TGTGCCAGCACTCAGGGGGCTCGAAACACTGAAGCTTTCTTT
>NA|TRBJ2-5|TRBV7-9|NA
CASSPPPRWEETQYF
TGTGCCAGCAGCCCCCCGCCGAGGTGGGAAGAGACCCAGTACTTC
>NA|TRBJ1-3|TRBV4-3|NA
CASSLGRGSGNTIYF
TGCGCCAGCAGCCTTGGGCGGGGATCTGGAAACACCATATATTTT
>TRBD1|TRBJ1-5|TRBV7-2|once
CASSLVGQGDQPQHF
TGTGCCAGCAGCTTAGTGGGACAGGGAGACCAGCCCCAGCATTTT
>NA|TRBJ2-7|TRBV6-7|NA
CASRTIRTGNPRYEQYF
TGTGCCAGCAGGACGATACGAACAGGTAACCCTCGGTACGAGCAGTACTTC
>NA|TRBJ1-2|TRBV2|NA
CASSEAPGSKGYTF
TGTGCCAGCAGTGAAGCGCCGGGGTCCAAAGGCTACACCTTC
>NA|TRBJ2-7|TRBV5-1|NA
CASSFGPGVSYEQYF
TGCGCCAGCAGCTTTGGTCCAGGGGTCTCTTACGAGCAGTACTTC
>TRBD2|TRBJ2-7|TRBV6-5|NA
CASSESAPGGEQYF
TGTGCCAGCAGTGAATCGGCACCGGGGGGGGAGCAGTACTTC
>TRBD2|TRBJ2-4|TRBV6-5|NA
CASSRFRDYQNIQYF
TGTGCCAGCAGTCGATTCCGGGACTACCAAAACATTCAGTACTTC
>NA|TRBJ2-7|TRBV19|NA
CASSTNVFRGQFTYEQYF
TGTGCCAGTAGCACAAATGTTTTCAGAGGACAGTTTACCTACGAGCAGTACTTC
>TRBD1|TRBJ1-2|TRBV5-1|NA
CASSLGQGSFYGYTF
TGCGCCAGCAGCCTAGGACAGGGGTCCTTCTATGGCTACACCTTC
>NA|TRBJ1-2|TRBV7-9|NA
CASSASTGPGYTF
TGTGCCAGCAGCGCATCGACAGGTCCCGGCTACACCTTC
>TRBD1|TRBJ2-7|TRBV4-3|NA
CASSQGTAGAYEQYF
TGCGCCAGCAGCCAGGGGACAGCCGGCGCCTACGAGCAGTACTTC
>NA|TRBJ2-5|TRBV7-2|NA
CASSLGISLQETQYF
TGTGCCAGCAGCTTAGGTATTAGCCTCCAAGAGACCCAGTACTTC
>NA|TRBJ1-1|TRBV6-5|NA
CASSPRLPNTEAFF
TGTGCCAGCAGCCCTAGACTTCCGAACACTGAAGCTTTCTTT
>NA|TRBJ1-2|TRBV7-2|NA
CASSLKTEGSISGYTF
TGTGCCAGCAGCTTAAAAACGGAGGGGAGCATCTCTGGCTACACCTTC
>TRBD1|TRBJ1-5|TRBV15|NA
CATSGTGHQPQHF
TGTGCCACCAGCGGGACAGGGCATCAGCCCCAGCATTTT
>TRBD1|TRBJ1-2|TRBV28|NA
CASSSDRGRVPNYGYTF
TGTGCCAGCAGTTCGGACAGGGGGCGAGTCCCTAACTATGGCTACACCTTC